The 20 T cell receptor beta chains below all came from one sample that was sequenced in a study of T cell clusters in autoimmune cytopenias (dated by TCRdb to about 2019). Each sample's TRB amplification started from 250 to 300 ng of peripheral blood genomic DNA, which corresponds to tens of thousands of genome equivalents. TCRdb names Illumina MiSeq as the instrument used. Multiplex PCR with a touch-down protocol amplified TRB rearrangements, with the TRB-A and TRB-B primer pools combined in a single tube. The reads were reprocessed in TCRdb, with one entry per CDR3 protein sequence and no accompanying DNA. Per the sample table, the count is 9,500 to 12,000 distinct CDR3 sequences. The biggest ten clones account for roughly a third of the sample. A further study also used this sample, focusing on T cell repertoires in aging, cancer and after chemotherapy.

The specimen sequenced was peripheral blood. The receptors come from a human donor in good health.

Its frequency marks this clonotype as medium-sized. J is TRBJ2-7 and V is TRBV30; TCRdb outputs TRBD2, but without DNA this stays unchecked. CDR3 length: 13 residues. CDR1 is GTSNPN and CDR2 is SVGIG in the germline V gene (reference sequence). This chain's CDR3 is CAWRASGPREQYF.

V gene TRBV12-3 or TRBV12-4 combines with J gene TRBJ2-5; TCRdb's D call, TRBD2, is unchecked because there is no DNA. The length of the CDR3 is 15 residues. CDR3: CASSSTPGRVLAQYF.

The chain couples TRBV15 to TRBJ2-2; TCRdb names TRBD1, which stays unverified in the absence of DNA. The CDR3 has 15 residues. From germline, CDR1 is LNHNV and CDR2 YYDKDF (reference sequence). The CDR3 protein is CATSRDRGRTGELFF.

The rearrangement uses TRBV6-5 and TRBJ2-1; TCRdb returns TRBD2, unconfirmable since there is no DNA. The CDR3 is 15 residues long. CDR1 is MNHEY, CDR2 SVGAGI, per germline. The CDR3 loop is CASSSGLAGANEQFF.

The chain is built from TRBV6-1 and TRBJ2-1; TCRdb's D call, TRBD1, is unchecked because there is no DNA. This CDR3 is built from 14 residues. The germline gives CDR1 MNHNS, CDR2 SASEGT. The CDR3 loop is CASSELERGPEQFF.

The chain employs TRBV6-1 and TRBJ2-1; TCRdb outputs TRBD2, but without DNA this stays unchecked. Germline V gene lookup returns CDR1 MNHNS and CDR2 SASEGT. This CDR3 has 12 residues. This chain's CDR3 is CASSRAPNEQFF.

The chain recombines TRBV6-6 with TRBJ1-1; TCRdb picks TRBD1, but there is no DNA to check that call. The CDR3 is 15 residues long. From germline, CDR1 is MNHNY and CDR2 SVGAGI (reference sequence). The CDR3 sequence is CASSSPGAGNTEAFF.

This rearrangement joins TRBV5-5 to TRBJ2-7; TCRdb picks TRBD2, but there is no DNA to check that call. The CDR3 runs to 17 residues. From germline, CDR1 is SGHKS and CDR2 YYEKEE (reference sequence). The CDR3 loop reads CASSPFDPSASSYEQYF. Looking up the rest from reference TRBV5-5 and TRBJ2-7 gives the full variable domain: DAGVTQSPTHLIKTRGQQVTLRCSPISGHKSVSWYQQVLGQGPQFIFQYYEKEERGRGNFPDRFSARQFPNYSSELNVNALLLGDSALYLCASSPFDPSASSYEQYFGPGTRLTVT.

The rearrangement uses TRBV18 and TRBJ2-1; TCRdb gives TRBD1 as the D gene, but with no DNA this cannot be confirmed. There are 15 residues in the CDR3. Germline lookup yields CDR1 KGHSH and CDR2 LQKENI. The CDR3 reads CASSPISGGSGEQFF.

The V call is TRBV5-4, the J call TRBJ1-6; TCRdb's assignment of TRBD1 cannot be checked, as there is no DNA. The CDR3 covers 15 residues. Germline V lookup: CDR1 SGHNT, CDR2 YYREEE (reference sequence). The CDR3 sequence is CASSLGGQWDSPLHF.

The CDR3 sequence is CSVELWGQNTGELFF. The chain uses TRBV29-1 and TRBJ2-2; TCRdb picks TRBD1, but there is no DNA to check that call. Germline CDR1 reads SQVTM; CDR2 reads ANQGSEA. CDR3 length equals 15 residues.

The V gene is TRBV11-1, the J gene TRBJ2-1; TCRdb's D call of TRBD2 is untestable without DNA. The length of the CDR3 is 16 residues. Germline lookup yields CDR1 SGHAT and CDR2 FQDESV (reference sequence). The CDR3 reads CASSLELVAGTNEQFF.

The chain employs TRBV30 and TRBJ1-1. This CDR3 has 15 residues. Germline assignment: CDR1 GTSNPN and CDR2 SVGIG (reference sequence). This CDR3 reads CAWSVMAGQNTEAFF.

This chain uses TRBV30 with TRBJ1-1; TCRdb selects TRBD1, and the lack of DNA leaves this call unchecked. The CDR3 covers 14 residues. Germline V gene lookup returns CDR1 GTSNPN and CDR2 SVGIG (reference sequence). Here the CDR3 reads CAWSQGIMNTEAFF.

J is TRBJ2-1 and V is TRBV7-9. The CDR3 is made up of 14 amino acids. Germline-derived CDR1 and CDR2 are SEHNR and FQNEAQ (reference sequence). The CDR3 loop reads CASSLGSSYNEQFF.

This chain joins TRBV6-5 and TRBJ2-2; TCRdb proposes TRBD1, but this gene call is untestable without DNA. In germline, CDR1 is MNHEY, CDR2 SVGAGI. The CDR3 contains 14 residues. The CDR3 loop is CASRVTQGTGELFF.

The chain recombines TRBV15 with TRBJ2-1; TCRdb outputs TRBD2, but without DNA this stays unchecked. Germline V gene lookup returns CDR1 LNHNV and CDR2 YYDKDF (reference sequence). The CDR3 extends over 15 amino acids. Here the CDR3 reads CATNAGTSGQVEQFF.

This clonotype is medium-sized by frequency. The chain has TRBV27 and TRBJ2-3; checking the TCRdb D call of TRBD1 is not possible without DNA. CDR3 length equals 14 residues. The germline gives CDR1 MNHEY, CDR2 SMNVEV (reference sequence). The CDR3: CASSSATLRDTQYF.

The chain uses TRBV5-5 and TRBJ2-7; the D call from TCRdb, TRBD1, cannot be confirmed without DNA. Germline assignment: CDR1 SGHKS and CDR2 YYEKEE (reference sequence). This CDR3 is 15 amino acids long. The CDR3 sequence: CASSLAGTGGYEQYF.

The V call is TRBV6-6, the J call TRBJ2-7; absent DNA, TCRdb's TRBD2 call cannot be checked. The V gene's germline CDR1 is MNHNY and CDR2 SVGAGI (reference sequence). The length of the CDR3 is 16 residues. Here the CDR3 reads CASSPPSLAGSYEQYF.